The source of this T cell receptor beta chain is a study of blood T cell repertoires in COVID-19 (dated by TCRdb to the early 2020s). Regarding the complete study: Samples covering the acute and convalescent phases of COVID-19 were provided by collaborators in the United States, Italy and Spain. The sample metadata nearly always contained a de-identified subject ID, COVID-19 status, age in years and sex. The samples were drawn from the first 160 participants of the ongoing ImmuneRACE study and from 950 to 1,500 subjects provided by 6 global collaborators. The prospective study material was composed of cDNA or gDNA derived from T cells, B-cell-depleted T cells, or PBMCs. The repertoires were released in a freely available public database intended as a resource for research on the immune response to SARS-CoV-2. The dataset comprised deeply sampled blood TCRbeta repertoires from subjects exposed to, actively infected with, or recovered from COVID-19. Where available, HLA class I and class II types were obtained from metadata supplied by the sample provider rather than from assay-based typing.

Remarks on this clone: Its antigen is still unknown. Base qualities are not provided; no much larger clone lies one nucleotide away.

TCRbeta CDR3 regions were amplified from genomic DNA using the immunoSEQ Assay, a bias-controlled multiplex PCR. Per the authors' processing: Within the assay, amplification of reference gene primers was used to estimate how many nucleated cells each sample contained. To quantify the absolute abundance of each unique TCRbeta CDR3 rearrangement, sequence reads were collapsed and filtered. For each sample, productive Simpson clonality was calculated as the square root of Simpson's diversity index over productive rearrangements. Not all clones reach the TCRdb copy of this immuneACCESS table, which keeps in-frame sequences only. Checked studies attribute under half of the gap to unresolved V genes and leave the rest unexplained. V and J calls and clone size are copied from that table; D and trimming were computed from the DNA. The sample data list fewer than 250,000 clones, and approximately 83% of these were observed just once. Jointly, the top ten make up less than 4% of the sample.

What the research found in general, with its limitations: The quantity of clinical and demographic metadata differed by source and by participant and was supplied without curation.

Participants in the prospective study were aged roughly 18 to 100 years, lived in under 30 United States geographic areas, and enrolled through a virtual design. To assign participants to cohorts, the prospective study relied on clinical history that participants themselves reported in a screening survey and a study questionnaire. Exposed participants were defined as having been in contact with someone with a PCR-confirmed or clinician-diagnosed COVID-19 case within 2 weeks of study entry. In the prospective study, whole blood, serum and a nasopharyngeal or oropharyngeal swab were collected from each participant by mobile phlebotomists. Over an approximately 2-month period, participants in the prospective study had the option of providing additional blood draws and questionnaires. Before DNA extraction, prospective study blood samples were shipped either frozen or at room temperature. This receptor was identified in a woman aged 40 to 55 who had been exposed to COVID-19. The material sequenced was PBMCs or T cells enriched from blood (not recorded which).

The nucleotide sequence is TGCGCCAGCAGGCAAGACAGGGGAATTAATCAGCCCCAGCATTTT. The resulting protein is CASRQDRGINQPQHF. In this chain, TRBV5-1 is recombined with TRBJ1-5, with 8 junctional bases fitting TRBD1. The CDR3 numbers 15 residues from cysteine through phenylalanine. Kept here is only the CDR3 DNA, which spans 45 bases and is read in frame from base 1. As encoded in the germline V gene, CDR1 is SGHRS while CDR2 is YFSETQ. The junction shows trimming of 5 bases on V and 4 bases on J, and the gene matches do not reach 8 bases of it.